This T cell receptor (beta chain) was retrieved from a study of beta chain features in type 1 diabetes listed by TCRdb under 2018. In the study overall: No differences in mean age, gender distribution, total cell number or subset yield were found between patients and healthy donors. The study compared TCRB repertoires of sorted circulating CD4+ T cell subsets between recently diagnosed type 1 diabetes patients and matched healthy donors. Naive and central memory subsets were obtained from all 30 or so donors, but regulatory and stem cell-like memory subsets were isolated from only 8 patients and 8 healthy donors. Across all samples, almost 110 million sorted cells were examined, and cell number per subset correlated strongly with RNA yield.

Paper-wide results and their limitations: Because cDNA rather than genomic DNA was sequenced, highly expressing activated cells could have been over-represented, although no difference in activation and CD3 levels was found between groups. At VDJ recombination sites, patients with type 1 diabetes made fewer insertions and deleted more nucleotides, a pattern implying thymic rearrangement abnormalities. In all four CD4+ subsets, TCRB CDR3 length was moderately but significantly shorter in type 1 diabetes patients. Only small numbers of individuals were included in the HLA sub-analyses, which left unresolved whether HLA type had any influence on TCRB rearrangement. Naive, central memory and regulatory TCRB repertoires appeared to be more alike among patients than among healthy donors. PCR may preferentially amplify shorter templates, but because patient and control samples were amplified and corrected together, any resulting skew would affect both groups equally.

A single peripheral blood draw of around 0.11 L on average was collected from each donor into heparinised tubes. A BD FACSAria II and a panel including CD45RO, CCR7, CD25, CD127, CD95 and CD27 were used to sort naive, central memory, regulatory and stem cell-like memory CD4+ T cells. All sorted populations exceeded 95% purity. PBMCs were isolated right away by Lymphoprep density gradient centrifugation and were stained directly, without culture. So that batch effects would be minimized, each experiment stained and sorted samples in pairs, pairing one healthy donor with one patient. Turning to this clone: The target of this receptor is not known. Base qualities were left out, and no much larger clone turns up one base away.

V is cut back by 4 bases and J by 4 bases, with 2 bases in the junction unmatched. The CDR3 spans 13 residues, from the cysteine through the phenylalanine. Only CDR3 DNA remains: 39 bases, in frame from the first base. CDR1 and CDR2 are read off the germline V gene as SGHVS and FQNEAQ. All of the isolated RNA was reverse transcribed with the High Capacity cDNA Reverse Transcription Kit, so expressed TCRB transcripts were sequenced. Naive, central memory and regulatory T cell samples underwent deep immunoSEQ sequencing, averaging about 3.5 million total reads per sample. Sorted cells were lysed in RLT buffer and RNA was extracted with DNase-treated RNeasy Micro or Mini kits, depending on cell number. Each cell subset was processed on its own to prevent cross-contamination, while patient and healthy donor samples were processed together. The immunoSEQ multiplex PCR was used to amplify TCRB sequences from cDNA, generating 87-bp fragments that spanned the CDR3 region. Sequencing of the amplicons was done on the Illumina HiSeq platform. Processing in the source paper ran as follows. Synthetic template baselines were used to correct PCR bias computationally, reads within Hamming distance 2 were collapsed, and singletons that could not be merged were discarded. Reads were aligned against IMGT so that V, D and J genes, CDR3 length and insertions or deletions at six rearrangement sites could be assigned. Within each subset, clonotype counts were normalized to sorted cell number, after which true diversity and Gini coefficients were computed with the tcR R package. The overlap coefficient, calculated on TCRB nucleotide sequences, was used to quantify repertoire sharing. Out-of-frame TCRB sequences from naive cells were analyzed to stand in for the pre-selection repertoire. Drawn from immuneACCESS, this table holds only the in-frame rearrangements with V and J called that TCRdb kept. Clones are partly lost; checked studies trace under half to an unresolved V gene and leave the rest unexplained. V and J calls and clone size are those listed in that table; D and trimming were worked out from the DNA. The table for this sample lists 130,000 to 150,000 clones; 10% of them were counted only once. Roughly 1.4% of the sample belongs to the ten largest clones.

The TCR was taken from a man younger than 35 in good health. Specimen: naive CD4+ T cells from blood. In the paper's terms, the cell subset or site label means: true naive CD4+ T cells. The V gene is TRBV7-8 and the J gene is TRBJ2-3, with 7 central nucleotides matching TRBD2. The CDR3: CASSYRGADTQYF. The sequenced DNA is TGTGCCAGCAGCTACCGGGGGGCAGATACGCAGTATTTT.